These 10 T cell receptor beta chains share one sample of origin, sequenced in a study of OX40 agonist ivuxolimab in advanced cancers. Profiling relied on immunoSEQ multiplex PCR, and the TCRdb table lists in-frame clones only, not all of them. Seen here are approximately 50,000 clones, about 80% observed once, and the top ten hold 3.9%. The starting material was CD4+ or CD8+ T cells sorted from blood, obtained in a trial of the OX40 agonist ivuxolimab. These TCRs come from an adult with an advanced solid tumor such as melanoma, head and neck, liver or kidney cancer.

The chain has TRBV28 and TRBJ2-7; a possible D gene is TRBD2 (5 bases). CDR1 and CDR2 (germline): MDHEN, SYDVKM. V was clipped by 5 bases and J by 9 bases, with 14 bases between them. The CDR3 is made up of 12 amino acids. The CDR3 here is CASSLSGSGQYF. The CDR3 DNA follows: TGTGCCAGCAGTCTCTCGGGATCGGGGCAGTACTTC.

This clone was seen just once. CDR3 in amino acids: CASSLVLAGRNNEQFF. CDR3 nucleotide sequence: TGCGCCAGCAGCTTGGTTCTAGCGGGGAGGAACAATGAGCAGTTCTTC. The chain links TRBV5-1 to TRBJ2-1; TRBD2 aligns across 9 bases. The CDR3 loop spans 16 amino acids. Germline CDR1 and CDR2: SGHRS and YFSETQ. J lost 5 bases, V lost 0 bases, and 6 bases had no gene match. The full variable domain, completed using reference TRBV5-1 and TRBJ2-1, is KAGVTQTPRYLIKTRGQQVTLSCSPISGHRSVSWYQQTPGQGLQFLFEYFSETQRNKGNFPGRFSGRQFSNSRSEMNVSTLELGDSALYLCASSLVLAGRNNEQFFGPGTRLTVL.

The CDR3 sequence: CASRPDTISGNTIYF. For the CDR3, the DNA is TGTGCCAGCAGGCCCGACACCATCTCTGGAAACACCATATATTTT. V usage is TRBV6-6 and J usage is TRBJ1-3, with no clear D. Germline CDR1 is MNHNY and CDR2 is SVGAGI (reference sequence). CDR3 length equals 15 residues. With 6 bases removed from V and 0 bases from J, the gap between germline ends came to 12 bases.

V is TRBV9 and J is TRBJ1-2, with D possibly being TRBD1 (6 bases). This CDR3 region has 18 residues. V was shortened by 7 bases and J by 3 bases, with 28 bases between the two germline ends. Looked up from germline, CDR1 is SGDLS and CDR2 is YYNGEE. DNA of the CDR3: TGTGCCAGCCCCGACGAAATGAAATCCGGGACAAATGACTATGGCTACACCTTC. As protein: CASPDEMKSGTNDYGYTF.

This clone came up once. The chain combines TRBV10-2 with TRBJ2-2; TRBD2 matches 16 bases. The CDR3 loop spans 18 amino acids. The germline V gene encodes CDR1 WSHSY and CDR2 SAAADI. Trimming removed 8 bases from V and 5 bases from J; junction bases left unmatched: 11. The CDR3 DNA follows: TGCGCCAGCTCGGGACTAGCGGGAGGGCCATCGACGACCGGGGAGCTGTTTTTT. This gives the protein CASSGLAGGPSTTGELFF.

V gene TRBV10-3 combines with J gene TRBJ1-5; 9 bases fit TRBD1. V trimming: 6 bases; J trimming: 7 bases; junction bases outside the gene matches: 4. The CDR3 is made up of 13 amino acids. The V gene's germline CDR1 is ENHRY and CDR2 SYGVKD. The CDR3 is CAIRDRGEQPQHF. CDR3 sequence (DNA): TGTGCCATCAGGGACAGGGGAGAACAGCCCCAGCATTTT.

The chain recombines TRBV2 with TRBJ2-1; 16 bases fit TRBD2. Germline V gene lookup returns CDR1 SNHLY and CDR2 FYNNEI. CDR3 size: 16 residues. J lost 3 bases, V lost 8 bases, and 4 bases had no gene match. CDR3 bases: TGTGCCAGCGGGGGACTAGCGGGAGGGAACTACAATGAGCAGTTCTTC. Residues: CASGGLAGGNYNEQFF.

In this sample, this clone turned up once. The CDR3 bases are TGTGCCAGCAGTTTTCAGGGGCATAGCAATCAGCCCCAGCATTTT. Protein sequence: CASSFQGHSNQPQHF. The chain employs TRBV27 and TRBJ1-5; D might be TRBD1 (6 bases). Germline loops: CDR1 MNHEY, CDR2 SMNVEV (reference sequence). V shed 3 bases and J shed 0 bases, with 9 bases lying between them. CDR3 length equals 15 residues.

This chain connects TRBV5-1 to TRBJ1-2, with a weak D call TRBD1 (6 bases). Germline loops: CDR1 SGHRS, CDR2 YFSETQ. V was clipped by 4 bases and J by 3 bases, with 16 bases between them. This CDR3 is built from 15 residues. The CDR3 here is CASSTQGGRDYGYTF. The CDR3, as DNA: TGCGCCAGCAGCACCCAAGGGGGGCGGGACTATGGCTACACCTTC. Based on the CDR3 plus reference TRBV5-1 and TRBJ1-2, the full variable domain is KAGVTQTPRYLIKTRGQQVTLSCSPISGHRSVSWYQQTPGQGLQFLFEYFSETQRNKGNFPGRFSGRQFSNSRSEMNVSTLELGDSALYLCASSTQGGRDYGYTFGSGTRLTVV.

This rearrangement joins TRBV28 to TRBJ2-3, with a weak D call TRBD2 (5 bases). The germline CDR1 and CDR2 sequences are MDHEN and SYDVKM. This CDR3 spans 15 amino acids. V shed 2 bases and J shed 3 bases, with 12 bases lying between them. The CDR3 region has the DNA TGTGCCAGCAGTTTACGACTGGGGAGTACAGATACGCAGTATTTT. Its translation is CASSLRLGSTDTQYF.